The 28 T cell receptor beta chains listed next were all sequenced from one sample in a study of CD8+ T cells in alopecia areata. After isolation, RNA underwent reverse transcription to generate cDNA as the sequencing template. The repertoire was sequenced with immunoSEQ multiplex PCR; TCRdb's copy has only in-frame clones and lacks some. The sample lists roughly 250,000 clones, less than 80% occurring once. This specimen was CD4+ T cells sorted from blood, taken at week 0. The source is a human donor with alopecia areata.

Only one count was recorded for this clone. The chain uses TRBV5-4 and TRBJ2-6; D is perhaps TRBD1 or TRBD2 (5 bases each). Deletions cut 4 bases from V and 2 bases from J, with 10 bases between. The CDR3 is 15 amino acids. Germline V gene sequence: CDR1 SGHNT, CDR2 YYREEE (reference sequence). The CDR3 region is CASSPWGTGANVLTF. CDR3 sequence (DNA): TGTGCCAGCAGCCCGTGGGGGACTGGGGCCAACGTCCTGACTTTC.

This chain links TRBV27 with TRBJ1-6; a weak D match, TRBD1 (6 bases). V gave up 8 bases and J gave up 6 bases, with 14 bases separating them. Germline values: CDR1 MNHEY, CDR2 SMNVEV (reference sequence). The CDR3 has 14 residues. CDR3 residues: CASHTGPSNSPLHF. CDR3 bases: TGTGCCAGCCACACAGGGCCAAGTAATTCACCCCTCCACTTT.

The chain uses TRBV4-2 and TRBJ1-4, with a weak D call TRBD1 (5 bases). The CDR3 covers 14 residues. Germline CDR1 LGHNA, CDR2 YNFKEQ. V gave up 4 bases and J gave up 7 bases, with 13 bases separating them. The CDR3 is CASSPGTRSEKLFF. The CDR3 region has the DNA TGTGCCAGCAGCCCCGGGACCCGCTCTGAAAAACTGTTTTTT.

V is TRBV10-3 and J is TRBJ1-1; TRBD1 is a possible D gene (5 bases). CDR1 and CDR2 from the germline V gene are ENHRY and SYGVKD. The CDR3 loop spans 15 amino acids. V gave up 6 bases and J gave up 1 base, with 15 bases separating them. The CDR3: CAISGTGAANTEAFF. As DNA, the CDR3 is TGTGCCATCAGCGGGACGGGAGCGGCGAACACTGAAGCTTTCTTT.

This clone was seen once. The chain combines TRBV15 with TRBJ2-1; D possibly corresponds to TRBD2 (6 bases). Germline values: CDR1 LNHNV, CDR2 YYDKDF (reference sequence). V was trimmed by 1 base and J by 4 bases, leaving 17 bases between them. The CDR3 length is 17 residues. CDR3: CATSRVPPPRGYNEQFF. CDR3 nucleotides: TGTGCCACCAGCAGAGTCCCCCCGCCACGGGGGTACAATGAGCAGTTCTTC.

This clone was seen a few times. The chain couples TRBV7-6 to TRBJ2-5, with D tentatively TRBD2 (5 bases). The CDR3 loop spans 14 amino acids. The germline V and J ends were trimmed by 1 base and 4 bases, with 10 bases remaining between them. CDR1 and CDR2 from the germline V gene are SGHVS and FNYEAQ. The CDR3: CASSLELAPETQYF. The DNA for the CDR3 is TGTGCCAGCAGCTTAGAGCTAGCCCCAGAGACCCAGTACTTC. Variable domain in full (rest from reference TRBV7-6 and TRBJ2-5): GAGVSQSPRYKVTKRGQDVALRCDPISGHVSLYWYRQALGQGPEFLTYFNYEAQQDKSGLPNDRFSAERPEGSISTLTIQRTEQRDSAMYRCASSLELAPETQYFGPGTRLLVL.

Points on this clone: Other DNA sequences within the sample encode an identical CDR3. The rearrangement links TRBV29-1 to TRBJ2-2; D is uncertain. Deletions cut 4 bases from V and 7 bases from J, with 4 bases between. Germline-derived CDR1 and CDR2 are SQVTM and ANQGSEA. The CDR3 length is 10 residues. The CDR3 reads CSVGDGELFF. CDR3 DNA: TGCAGCGTTGGGGACGGGGAGCTGTTTTTT.

The V and J genes are TRBV20-1 and TRBJ1-2; 9 nucleotides match TRBD1. The length of the CDR3 is 11 residues. With 5 bases clipped from V and 6 bases from J, the junction kept 1 base outside the gene matches. The germline gives CDR1 DFQATT, CDR2 SNEGSKA (reference sequence). The CDR3 nucleotides are TGCAGTGCTGGGACAGGGAATGGCTACACCTTC. It yields the protein CSAGTGNGYTF.

The CDR3, as DNA: TGCGCCAGCAGCCTCCTAGCGGGGGTCACCGGGGAGCTGTTTTTT. Protein: CASSLLAGVTGELFF. The rearrangement uses TRBV4-1 and TRBJ2-2; 10 bases fit TRBD2. V was clipped by 4 bases and J by 4 bases; unmatched bases: 3. Looked up from germline, CDR1 is MGHRA and CDR2 is YSYEKL. The CDR3 extends over 15 amino acids.

The gene calls are TRBV14 and TRBJ1-6; TRBD1 matches 8 bases. The trim removed 6 bases at V and 6 bases at J, leaving 4 bases unmatched. The V gene's germline CDR1 is SGHDN and CDR2 FVKESK. This CDR3 contains 14 residues. In DNA form, the CDR3 reads TGTGCCAGCAGAGACAGGGGTGGTAATTCACCCCTCCACTTT. It codes for CASRDRGGNSPLHF. Based on the CDR3 plus reference TRBV14 and TRBJ1-6, the full variable domain is EAGVTQFPSHSVIEKGQTVTLRCDPISGHDNLYWYRRVMGKEIKFLLHFVKESKQDESGMPNNRFLAERTGGTYSTLKVQPAELEDSGVYFCASRDRGGNSPLHFGNGTRLTVT.

CDR3 DNA sequence: TGTGCCAGCAGCCGTACCCTGACATTCAACTATGGCTACACCTTC. Its translation: CASSRTLTFNYGYTF. The chain links TRBV5-4 to TRBJ1-2; D is ambiguous. This CDR3 has 15 residues. Germline V gene lookup returns CDR1 SGHNT and CDR2 YYREEE (reference sequence). The germline V and J ends were trimmed by 4 bases and 2 bases, with 15 bases remaining between them.

In this sample, this clone turned up a few times. The chain has TRBV14 and TRBJ1-1; D remains ambiguous. Germline lookup yields CDR1 SGHDN and CDR2 FVKESK. The V gene lost 4 bases and the J gene lost 1 base, with 7 bases spanning the gap. This CDR3 spans 13 amino acids. As DNA, the CDR3 is TGTGCCAGCAGCCGTAGCGGGAACACTGAAGCTTTCTTT. It translates to CASSRSGNTEAFF. Full variable domain (outside the CDR3, taken from reference TRBV14 and TRBJ1-1): EAGVTQFPSHSVIEKGQTVTLRCDPISGHDNLYWYRRVMGKEIKFLLHFVKESKQDESGMPNNRFLAERTGGTYSTLKVQPAELEDSGVYFCASSRSGNTEAFFGQGTRLTVV.

The J gene is TRBJ1-2, the V gene TRBV4-1, with TRBD1 identical over 8 bases. The CDR3 sequence is 13 residues long. Trimming at V came to 5 bases and at J to 8 bases, leaving 7 bases not matched to a gene. The germline CDR1 and CDR2 sequences are MGHRA and YSYEKL. The CDR3 protein is CASSVTGDKGYTF. The CDR3 DNA is TGCGCCAGCAGCGTGACAGGGGATAAGGGCTACACCTTC.

Turning to this clone: The junction does not match germline at one end; this may be a read error. The chain carries TRBV7-7 and TRBJ2-5, with D unresolved. CDR3 size: 12 residues. CDR1 and CDR2 from the germline V gene are SSHAT and FNYEAQ (reference sequence). The DNA for the CDR3 is TGTGCTAGCAGCCCGACCCAAGAGACCCAGTACTTC. It encodes CASSPTQETQYF.

V gene TRBV4-2 combines with J gene TRBJ1-6; the match to TRBD1 covers 9 bases. This CDR3 has 17 residues. Germline assignment: CDR1 LGHNA and CDR2 YNFKEQ. The V segment lost 2 bases and the J segment 9 bases; nucleotides outside the gene matches: 11. This CDR3 is CASSQKTRDRESSPLHF. CDR3 DNA: TGTGCCAGCAGCCAAAAAACCCGGGACAGGGAATCTTCACCCCTCCACTTT.

The chain links TRBV29-1 to TRBJ2-6; D is unresolved. The CDR3 totals 13 residues. Between the trimmed V and J ends, which lost 1 base and 2 bases, there was a span of 3 bases. Germline V gene sequence: CDR1 SQVTM, CDR2 ANQGSEA. CDR3 in amino acids: CSVEGTGANVLTF. The CDR3 DNA sequence: TGCAGCGTTGAAGGAACTGGGGCCAACGTCCTGACTTTC.

The rearrangement uses TRBV27 and TRBJ1-6; D is uncertain. CDR3 size: 16 residues. From germline, CDR1 is MNHEY and CDR2 SMNVEV (reference sequence). The germline V and J ends were trimmed by 7 bases and 5 bases, with 18 bases remaining between them. CDR3 sequence: CASTPRVGRDNSPLHF. Written as DNA, the CDR3 is TGTGCCAGCACCCCTCGAGTAGGGAGGGATAATTCACCCCTCCACTTT.

This sequence joins TRBV2 and TRBJ2-5; D call uncertain. In germline, CDR1 is SNHLY, CDR2 FYNNEI. The length of the CDR3 is 12 residues. The ends were cut back, 8 bases at V and 2 bases at J, with 9 bases in the middle. CDR3 loop: CASSWGQETQYF. CDR3 DNA: TGTGCCAGCTCGTGGGGACAAGAGACCCAGTACTTC.

The chain links TRBV29-1 to TRBJ2-1; 11 bases fit TRBD2. With V trimmed by 1 base and J by 4 bases, 6 bases remained unmatched. The CDR3 runs 16 residues. Germline CDR1 SQVTM, CDR2 ANQGSEA. The CDR3 here is CSVEAPTSGAYNEQFF. The CDR3 region has the DNA TGCAGCGTTGAAGCCCCGACTAGCGGGGCTTACAATGAGCAGTTCTTC.

V and J are TRBV6-5 and TRBJ2-7, with 10 bases identical to TRBD1. Looked up from germline, CDR1 is MNHEY and CDR2 is SVGAGI. This CDR3 is built from 14 residues. V dropped 6 bases and J dropped 3; count of bases not matched to a gene: 5. For the CDR3, the DNA is TGTGCCAGCAGGCAGGACAGGGGGGACTACGAGCAGTACTTC. It codes for CASRQDRGDYEQYF.

This clone was seen more than once but under ten times. The chain joins TRBV10-3 to TRBJ2-3, with D unclear. The CDR3 totals 14 residues. The ends were cut back, 3 bases at V and 1 base at J, with 8 bases in the middle. The germline V gene encodes CDR1 ENHRY and CDR2 SYGVKD. CDR3 loop: CAISDTRGTDTQYF. CDR3 nucleotide sequence: TGTGCCATCAGTGATACGCGCGGCACAGATACGCAGTATTTT.

V usage is TRBV30 and J usage is TRBJ1-1; maybe TRBD1 (5 bases). Germline CDR1 and CDR2: GTSNPN and SVGIG (reference sequence). The CDR3 length is 15 residues. The germline V and J ends were trimmed by 0 bases and 0 bases, with 11 bases remaining between them. In DNA, the CDR3 is TGTGCCTGGAGTGTATGGGGCAGGTTGAACACTGAAGCTTTCTTT. Its protein is CAWSVWGRLNTEAFF.

This CDR3 reads CASTPDLAKNIQYF. In DNA, the CDR3 is TGTGCCAGCACACCGGACTTAGCCAAAAACATTCAGTACTTC. The chain employs TRBV2 and TRBJ2-4, with D maybe TRBD2 (5 bases). Germline-derived CDR1 and CDR2 are SNHLY and FYNNEI. Trimming pared 7 bases from V and 0 bases from J, leaving 10 bases between. This CDR3 region has 14 residues. The entire variable domain, with the rest obtained from reference TRBV2 and TRBJ2-4, is as follows: EPEVTQTPSHQVTQMGQEVILRCVPISNHLYFYWYRQILGQKVEFLVSFYNNEISEKSEIFDDQFSVERPDGSNFTLKIRSTKLEDSAMYFCASTPDLAKNIQYFGAGTRLSVL.

In this sample, this clone turned up a few times. The rearrangement joins TRBV7-3 to TRBJ2-5; either TRBD1 or TRBD2 may fit D (6 bases each). In germline, CDR1 is SGHTA, CDR2 FQGTGA. CDR3 length: 13 residues. V shed 3 bases and J shed 4 bases, with 9 bases lying between them. CDR3 sequence reads: CASSFGGRETQYF. In nucleotides, the CDR3 is TGTGCCAGCAGCTTCGGGGGCCGAGAGACCCAGTACTTC.

This chain links TRBV29-1 with TRBJ2-2; 7 nucleotides agree with TRBD1. With V trimmed by 7 bases and J by 6 bases, 5 bases remained unmatched. The CDR3 contains 12 residues. The germline V gene has CDR1 SQVTM and CDR2 ANQGSEA. As DNA, the CDR3 is TGCAGCGGCCACAGGGGCGCCGGGGAGCTGTTTTTT. Protein: CSGHRGAGELFF.

This clone was seen a handful of times. The V call is TRBV4-3, the J call TRBJ2-5, with 13 bases that match TRBD2. After removal of 3 bases from V and 2 bases from J, the junction contained 12 bases not matched to a gene. The CDR3 runs to 19 residues. Germline loops: CDR1 LGHNA, CDR2 YSLEER. The CDR3 reads CASSQTQRTSGGPQETQYF. CDR3 in DNA: TGCGCCAGCAGCCAGACCCAGCGGACTAGCGGGGGACCTCAAGAGACCCAGTACTTC.

The rearrangement links TRBV30 to TRBJ1-2; D is possibly TRBD1 (6 bases). The V gene's germline CDR1 is GTSNPN and CDR2 SVGIG (reference sequence). CDR3 size: 14 residues. V lost 4 bases and J lost 2, with 14 bases in between. Written as DNA, the CDR3 is TGTGCCTGGACTGGGGGAGGGACAAACTATGGCTACACCTTC. Protein product: CAWTGGGTNYGYTF.

This clone was recorded only once. The chain has TRBV30 and TRBJ1-1, with D uncertain. CDR3 length equals 15 residues. Germline V CDR1 and CDR2: GTSNPN, SVGIG (reference sequence). Trimming left V 6 bases short and J 0 bases short, with 17 bases between. CDR3 sequence: CACRPPGTLNTEAFF. CDR3 nucleotides: TGTGCCTGTCGCCCTCCAGGCACCTTGAACACTGAAGCTTTCTTT.